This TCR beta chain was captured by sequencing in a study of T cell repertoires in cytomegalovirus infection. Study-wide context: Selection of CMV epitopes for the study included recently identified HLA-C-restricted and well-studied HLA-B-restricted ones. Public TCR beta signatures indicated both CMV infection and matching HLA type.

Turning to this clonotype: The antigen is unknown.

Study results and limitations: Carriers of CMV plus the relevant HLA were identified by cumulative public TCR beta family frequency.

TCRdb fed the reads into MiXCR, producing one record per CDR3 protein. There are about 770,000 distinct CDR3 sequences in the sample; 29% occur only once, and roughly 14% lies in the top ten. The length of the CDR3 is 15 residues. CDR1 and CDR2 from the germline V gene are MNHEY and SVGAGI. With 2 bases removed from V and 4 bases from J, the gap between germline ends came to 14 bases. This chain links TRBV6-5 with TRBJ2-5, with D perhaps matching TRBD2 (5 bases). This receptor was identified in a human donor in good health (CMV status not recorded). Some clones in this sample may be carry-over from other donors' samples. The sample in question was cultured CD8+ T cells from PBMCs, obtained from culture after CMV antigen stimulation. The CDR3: CASSYQSVGVETQYF. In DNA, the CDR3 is TGTGCCAGCAGTTACCAGAGCGTGGGAGTAGAGACCCAGTACTTC.